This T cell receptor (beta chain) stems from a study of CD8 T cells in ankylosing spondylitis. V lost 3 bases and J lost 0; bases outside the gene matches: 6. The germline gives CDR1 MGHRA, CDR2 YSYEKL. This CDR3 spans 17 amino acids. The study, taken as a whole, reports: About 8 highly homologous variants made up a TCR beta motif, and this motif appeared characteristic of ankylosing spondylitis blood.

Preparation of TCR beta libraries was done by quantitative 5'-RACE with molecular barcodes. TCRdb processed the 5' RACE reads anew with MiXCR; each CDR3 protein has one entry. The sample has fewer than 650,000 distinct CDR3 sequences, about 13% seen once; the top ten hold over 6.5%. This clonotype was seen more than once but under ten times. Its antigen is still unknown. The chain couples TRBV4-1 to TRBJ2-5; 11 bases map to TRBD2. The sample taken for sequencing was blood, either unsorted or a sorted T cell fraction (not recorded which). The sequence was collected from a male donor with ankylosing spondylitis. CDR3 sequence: CASSHRLAGTYQETQYF. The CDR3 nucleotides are TGCGCCAGCAGCCATCGACTAGCGGGAACGTACCAAGAGACCCAGTACTTC.